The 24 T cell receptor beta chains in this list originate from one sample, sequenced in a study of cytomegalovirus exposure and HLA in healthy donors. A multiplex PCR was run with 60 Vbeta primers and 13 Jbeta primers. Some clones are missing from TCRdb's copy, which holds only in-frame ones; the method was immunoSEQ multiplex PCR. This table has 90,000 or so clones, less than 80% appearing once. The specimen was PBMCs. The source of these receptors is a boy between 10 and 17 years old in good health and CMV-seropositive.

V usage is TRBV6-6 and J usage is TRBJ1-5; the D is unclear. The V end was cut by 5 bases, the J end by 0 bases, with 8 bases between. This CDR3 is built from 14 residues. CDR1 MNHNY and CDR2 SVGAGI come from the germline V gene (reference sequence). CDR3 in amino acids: CASSHQVSNQPQHF. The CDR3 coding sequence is TGTGCCAGCAGTCACCAGGTTAGCAATCAGCCCCAGCATTTT.

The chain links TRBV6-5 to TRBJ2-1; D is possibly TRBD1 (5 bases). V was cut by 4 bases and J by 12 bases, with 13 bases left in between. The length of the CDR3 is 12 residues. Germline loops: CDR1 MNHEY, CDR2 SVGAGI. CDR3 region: CASSSQGGVQFF. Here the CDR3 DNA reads TGTGCCAGCAGTTCCCAGGGTGGGGTGCAGTTCTTC.

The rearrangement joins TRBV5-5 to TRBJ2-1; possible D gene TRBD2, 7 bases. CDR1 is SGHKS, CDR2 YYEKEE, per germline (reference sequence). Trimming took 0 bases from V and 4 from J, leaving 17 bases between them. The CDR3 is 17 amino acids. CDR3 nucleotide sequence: TGTGCCAGCAGCTTGGCTGGGGGGGGCGCGGGATACAATGAGCAGTTCTTC. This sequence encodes CASSLAGGGAGYNEQFF.

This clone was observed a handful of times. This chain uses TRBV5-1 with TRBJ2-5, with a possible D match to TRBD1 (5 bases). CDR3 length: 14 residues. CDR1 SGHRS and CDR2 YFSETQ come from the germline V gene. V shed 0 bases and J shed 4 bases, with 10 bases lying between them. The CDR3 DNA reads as TGCGCCAGCAGCTTGGGACAGATGGGAGAGACCCAGTACTTC. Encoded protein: CASSLGQMGETQYF.

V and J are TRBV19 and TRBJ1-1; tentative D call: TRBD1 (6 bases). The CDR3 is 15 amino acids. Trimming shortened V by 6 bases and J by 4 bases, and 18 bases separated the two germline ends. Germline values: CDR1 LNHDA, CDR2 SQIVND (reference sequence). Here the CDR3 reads CASRDPRGARTEAFF. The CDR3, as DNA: TGTGCCAGTAGGGACCCCCGGGGGGCGCGCACTGAAGCTTTCTTT. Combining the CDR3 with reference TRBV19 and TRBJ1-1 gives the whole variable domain DGGITQSPKYLFRKEGQNVTLSCEQNLNHDAMYWYRQDPGQGLRLIYYSQIVNDFQKGDIAEGYSVSREKKESFPLTVTSAQKNPTAFYLCASRDPRGARTEAFFGQGTRLTVV.

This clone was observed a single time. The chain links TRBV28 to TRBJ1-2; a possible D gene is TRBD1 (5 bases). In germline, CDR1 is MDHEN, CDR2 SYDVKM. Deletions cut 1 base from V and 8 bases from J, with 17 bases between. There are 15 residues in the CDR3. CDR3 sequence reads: CASSLFGGGGRGYTF. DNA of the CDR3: TGTGCCAGCAGTTTATTTGGGGGTGGAGGGCGCGGCTACACCTTC.

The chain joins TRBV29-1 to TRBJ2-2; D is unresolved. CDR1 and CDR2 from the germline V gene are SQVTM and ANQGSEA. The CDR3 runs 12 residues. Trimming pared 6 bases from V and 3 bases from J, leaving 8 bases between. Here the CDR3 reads CSVTPDTGELFF. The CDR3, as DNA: TGCAGCGTGACACCCGACACCGGGGAGCTGTTTTTT.

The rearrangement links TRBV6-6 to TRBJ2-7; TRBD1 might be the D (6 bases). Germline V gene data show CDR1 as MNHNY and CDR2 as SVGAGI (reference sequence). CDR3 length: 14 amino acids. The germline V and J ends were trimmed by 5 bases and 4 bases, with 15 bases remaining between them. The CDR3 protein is CASSEGPRGYEQYF. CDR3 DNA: TGTGCCAGCAGTGAGGGACCGAGGGGGTACGAGCAGTACTTC.

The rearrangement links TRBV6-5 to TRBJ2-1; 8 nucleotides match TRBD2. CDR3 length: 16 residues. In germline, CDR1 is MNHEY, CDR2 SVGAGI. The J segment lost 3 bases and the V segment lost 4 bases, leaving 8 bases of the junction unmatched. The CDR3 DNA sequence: TGTGCCAGCAGTTCCCCAAGCGGGGGCCTCTACAATGAGCAGTTCTTC. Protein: CASSSPSGGLYNEQFF.

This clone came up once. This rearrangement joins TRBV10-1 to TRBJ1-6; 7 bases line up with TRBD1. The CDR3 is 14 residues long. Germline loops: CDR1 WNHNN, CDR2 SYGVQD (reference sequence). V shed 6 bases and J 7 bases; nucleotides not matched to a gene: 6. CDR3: CASSPGTANSPLHF. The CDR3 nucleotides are TGCGCCAGCAGCCCCGGGACAGCCAATTCACCCCTCCACTTT.

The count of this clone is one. CDR3 sequence (DNA): TGCGCCAGCAGCCAAGGCACAGTAGAATCAGAGACCCAGTACTTC. This sequence encodes CASSQGTVESETQYF. The chain links TRBV4-1 to TRBJ2-5; D unclear. Germline V gene lookup returns CDR1 MGHRA and CDR2 YSYEKL. CDR3 length: 15 amino acids. V lost 1 base and J lost 4, with 13 bases in between.

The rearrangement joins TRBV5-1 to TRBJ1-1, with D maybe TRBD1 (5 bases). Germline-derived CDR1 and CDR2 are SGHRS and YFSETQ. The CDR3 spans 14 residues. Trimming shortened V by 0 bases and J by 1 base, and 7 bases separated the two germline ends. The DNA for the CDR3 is TGCGCCAGCAGCTTGGTGGGGGGGAACACTGAAGCTTTCTTT. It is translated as CASSLVGGNTEAFF.

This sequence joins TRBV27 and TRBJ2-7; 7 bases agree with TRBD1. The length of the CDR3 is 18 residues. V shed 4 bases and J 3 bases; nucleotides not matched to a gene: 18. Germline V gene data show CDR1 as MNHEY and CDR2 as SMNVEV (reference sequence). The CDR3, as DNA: TGTGCCAGCAGTTCAGGGTTGGGACAGCCCAATCGTGACTACGAGCAGTACTTC. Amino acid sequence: CASSSGLGQPNRDYEQYF.

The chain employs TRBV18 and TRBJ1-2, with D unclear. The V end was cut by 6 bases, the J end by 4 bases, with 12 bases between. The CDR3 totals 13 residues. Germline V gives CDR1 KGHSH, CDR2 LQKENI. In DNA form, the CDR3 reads TGTGCCAGCTCTACAACGGGATTCTATGGCTACACCTTC. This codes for CASSTTGFYGYTF.

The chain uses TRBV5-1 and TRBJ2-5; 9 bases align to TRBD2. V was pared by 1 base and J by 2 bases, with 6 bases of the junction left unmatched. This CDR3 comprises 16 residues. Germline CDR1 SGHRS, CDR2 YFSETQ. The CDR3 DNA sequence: TGCGCCAGCAGCTTGACTAGCGGGCCCCTGCAAGAGACCCAGTACTTC. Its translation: CASSLTSGPLQETQYF.

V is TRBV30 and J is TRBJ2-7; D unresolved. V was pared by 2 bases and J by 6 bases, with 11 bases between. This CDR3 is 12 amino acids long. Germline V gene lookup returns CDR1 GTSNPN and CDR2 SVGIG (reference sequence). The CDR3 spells CAWSIAGFEQYF. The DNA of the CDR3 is TGTGCCTGGAGTATAGCCGGATTCGAGCAGTACTTC.

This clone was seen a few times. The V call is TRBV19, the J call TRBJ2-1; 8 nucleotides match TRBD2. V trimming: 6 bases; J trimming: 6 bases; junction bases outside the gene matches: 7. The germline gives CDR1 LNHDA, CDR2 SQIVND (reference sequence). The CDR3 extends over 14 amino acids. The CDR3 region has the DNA TGTGCCAGTAGCCACGGGAGGGCCTCCAATGAGCAGTTCTTC. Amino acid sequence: CASSHGRASNEQFF.

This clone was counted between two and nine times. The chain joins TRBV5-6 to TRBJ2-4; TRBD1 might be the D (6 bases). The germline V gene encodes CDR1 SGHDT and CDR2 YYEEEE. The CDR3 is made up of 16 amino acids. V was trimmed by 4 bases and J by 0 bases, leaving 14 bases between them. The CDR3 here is CASSLYSGEAKNIQYF. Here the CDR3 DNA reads TGTGCCAGCAGCCTTTATTCAGGGGAAGCCAAAAACATTCAGTACTTC.

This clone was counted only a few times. CDR3 DNA sequence: TGTGCCAGCAGTTACGAGGAGGCGCGCAGCGATGAGCAGTTCTTC. Amino acids: CASSYEEARSDEQFF. This rearrangement joins TRBV6-6 to TRBJ2-1; tentative D call: TRBD2 (5 bases). Germline V gives CDR1 MNHNY, CDR2 SVGAGI (reference sequence). V was trimmed by 2 bases and J by 8 bases, leaving 16 bases between them. The CDR3 length is 15 residues.

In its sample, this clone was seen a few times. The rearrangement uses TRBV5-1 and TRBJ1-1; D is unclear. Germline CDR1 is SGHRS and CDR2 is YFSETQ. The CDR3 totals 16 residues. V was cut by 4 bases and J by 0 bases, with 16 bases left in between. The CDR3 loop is CASSPADSALNTEAFF. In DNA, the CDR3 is TGCGCCAGCAGCCCGGCGGATTCTGCCTTGAACACTGAAGCTTTCTTT.

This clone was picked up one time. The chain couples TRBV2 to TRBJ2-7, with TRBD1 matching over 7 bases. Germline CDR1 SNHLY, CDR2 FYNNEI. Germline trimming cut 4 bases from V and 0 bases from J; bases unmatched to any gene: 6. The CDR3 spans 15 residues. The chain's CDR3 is CASSGSTGSSYEQYF. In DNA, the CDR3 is TGTGCCAGCAGTGGATCGACAGGGAGCTCCTACGAGCAGTACTTC.

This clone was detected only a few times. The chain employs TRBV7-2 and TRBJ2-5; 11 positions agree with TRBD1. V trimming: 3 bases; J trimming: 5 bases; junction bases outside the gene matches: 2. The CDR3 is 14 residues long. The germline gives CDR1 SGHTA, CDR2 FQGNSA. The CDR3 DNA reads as TGTGCCAGCAGCTTGGACAGGGGGCGGGAGACCCAGTACTTC. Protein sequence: CASSLDRGRETQYF.

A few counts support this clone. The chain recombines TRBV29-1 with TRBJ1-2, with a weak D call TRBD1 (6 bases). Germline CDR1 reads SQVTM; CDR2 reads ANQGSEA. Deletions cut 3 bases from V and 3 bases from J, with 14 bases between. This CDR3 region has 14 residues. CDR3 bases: TGCAGCGTTGAGTCCTTACAGGGTGACTATGGCTACACCTTC. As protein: CSVESLQGDYGYTF.

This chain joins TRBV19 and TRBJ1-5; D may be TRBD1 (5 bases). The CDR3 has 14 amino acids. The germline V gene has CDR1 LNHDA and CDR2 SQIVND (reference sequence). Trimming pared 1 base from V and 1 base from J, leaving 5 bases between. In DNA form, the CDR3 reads TGTGCCAGTAGTATAGGACAGAGCAATCAGCCCCAGCATTTT. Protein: CASSIGQSNQPQHF.